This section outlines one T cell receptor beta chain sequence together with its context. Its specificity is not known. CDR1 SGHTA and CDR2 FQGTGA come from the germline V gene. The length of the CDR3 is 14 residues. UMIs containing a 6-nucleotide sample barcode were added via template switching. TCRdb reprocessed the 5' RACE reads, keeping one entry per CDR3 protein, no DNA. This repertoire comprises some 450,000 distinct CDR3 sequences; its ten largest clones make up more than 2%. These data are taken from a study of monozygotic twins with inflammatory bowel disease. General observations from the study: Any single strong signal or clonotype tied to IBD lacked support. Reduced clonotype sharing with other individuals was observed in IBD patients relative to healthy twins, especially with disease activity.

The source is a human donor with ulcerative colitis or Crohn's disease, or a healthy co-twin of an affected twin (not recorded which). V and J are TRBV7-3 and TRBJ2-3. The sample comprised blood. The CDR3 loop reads CASSLISSTDTQYF.